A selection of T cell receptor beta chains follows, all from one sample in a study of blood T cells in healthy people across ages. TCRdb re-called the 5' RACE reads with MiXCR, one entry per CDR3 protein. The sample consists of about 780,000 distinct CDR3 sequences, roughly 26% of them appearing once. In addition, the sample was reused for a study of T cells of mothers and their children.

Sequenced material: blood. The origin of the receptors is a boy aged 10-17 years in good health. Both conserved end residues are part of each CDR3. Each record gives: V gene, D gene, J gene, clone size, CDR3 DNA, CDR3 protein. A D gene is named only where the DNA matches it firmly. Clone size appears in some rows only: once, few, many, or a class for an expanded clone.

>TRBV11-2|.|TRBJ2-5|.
TGTGCCAGCAGCTTGGACAGACTAACCCAAGAGACCCAGTACTTC
CASSLDRLTQETQYF
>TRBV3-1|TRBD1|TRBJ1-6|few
TGTGCCAGCAGCCCAGGGGGGGGTTCACCCCTCCACTTT
CASSPGGGSPLHF
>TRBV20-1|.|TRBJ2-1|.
TGCAGTGCTAGCTTGGGATATTACAATGAGCAGTTCTTC
CSASLGYYNEQFF
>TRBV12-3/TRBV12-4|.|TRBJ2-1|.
TGTGCCAACAGTTTGTTCGGTGAGCAGTTCTTC
CANSLFGEQFF
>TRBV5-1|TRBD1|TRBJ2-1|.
TGCGCCAGCTCCGGGACAGGGGACTACAATGAGCAGTTCTTC
CASSGTGDYNEQFF
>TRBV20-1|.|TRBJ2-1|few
TGCAGTGCTAGAGGAGGTAGCGGAATCTACAATGAGCAGTTCTTC
CSARGGSGIYNEQFF
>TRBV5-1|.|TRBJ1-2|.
TGCGCCAGCAGCTTGACAGGGATATCTAACTATGGCTACACCTTC
CASSLTGISNYGYTF
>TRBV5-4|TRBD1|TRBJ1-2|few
TGTGCCAGCAGCATACGGGACAGGGGCAATGGCTACACCTTC
CASSIRDRGNGYTF
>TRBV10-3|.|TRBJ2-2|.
TGTGCCATCAGTGAGTCGAGAGGGGAGCTGTTTTTT
CAISESRGELFF
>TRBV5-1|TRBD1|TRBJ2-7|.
TGCGCCAGCAGAGCCGACAGGGGAGCTGGGGACGAGCAGTACTTC
CASRADRGAGDEQYF
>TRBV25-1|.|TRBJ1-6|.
TGTGCCAGCAGTGAATCGCTCGAGGTTTCACCCCTCCACTTT
CASSESLEVSPLHF
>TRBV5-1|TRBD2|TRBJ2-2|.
TGCGCCAGCAACTCGGGGGGGCACGACACCGGGGAGCTGTTTTTT
CASNSGGHDTGELFF
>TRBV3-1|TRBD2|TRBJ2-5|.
TGTGCCAGCAGCCTTCCTAAAGCGGGGGAAGAGACCCAGTACTTC
CASSLPKAGEETQYF
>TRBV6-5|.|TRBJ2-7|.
TGTGCCAGCAGTCGTACAGGGTTTGGCGAGCAGTACTTC
CASSRTGFGEQYF
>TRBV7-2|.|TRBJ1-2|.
TGTGCCAGCAGCTTAACTCGGGATTCCTATGGCTACACCTTC
CASSLTRDSYGYTF
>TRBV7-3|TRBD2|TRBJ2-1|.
TGTGCCGGCAGCGCTGGACTAGCGGGGGGACTTAGTGAGCAGTTCTTC
CAGSAGLAGGLSEQFF
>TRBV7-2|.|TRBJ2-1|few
TGTGCCAGCAGCCTAGGGCCGTGGGCGTTCTTC
CASSLGPWAFF
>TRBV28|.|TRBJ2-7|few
TGTGCCAGCAGCCAGAGGGACATCCCTCAGTACTTC
CASSQRDIPQYF
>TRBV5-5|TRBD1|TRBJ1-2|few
TGTGCCAGCAGCTTGGTGGGACAGGGGGCTCGCGGCTACACCTTC
CASSLVGQGARGYTF
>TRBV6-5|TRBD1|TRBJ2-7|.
TGTGCCAGCAGGTGGGGACAGGGTCCCTACGAGCAGTACTTC
CASRWGQGPYEQYF
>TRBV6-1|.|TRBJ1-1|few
TGCGCCAGCAGAGAAATGTACCTGAACACTGAAGCTTTCTTT
CASREMYLNTEAFF
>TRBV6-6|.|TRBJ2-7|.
TGTGCCAGCAGTTACGGGCCGCGAACTTCCTACGAGCAGTACTTC
CASSYGPRTSYEQYF
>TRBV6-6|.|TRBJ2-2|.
TGTGCCAGCAGTTACCCCCGGAGGGCCGGGGAGCTGTTTTTT
CASSYPRRAGELFF
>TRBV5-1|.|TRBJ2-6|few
TGCGCCAGCAGCTTCACCCGCTCTGGGGCCAACGTCCTGACTTTC
CASSFTRSGANVLTF
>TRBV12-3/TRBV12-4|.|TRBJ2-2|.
TGTGCCAGCACCCTAAGGGGGGGGGCCGGGACCGGGGAGCTGTTTTTT
CASTLRGGAGTGELFF
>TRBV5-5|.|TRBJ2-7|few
TGTGCCAGCAGCTCCGGGGCCCTTGGGTACGAGCAGTACTTC
CASSSGALGYEQYF
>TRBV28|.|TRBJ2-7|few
TGTGCCACCGTGACAGGCGGCTCCTACGAGCAGTACTTC
CATVTGGSYEQYF
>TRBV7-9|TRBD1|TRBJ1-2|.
TGTGCCAGCAGCTTAGATATCCAGGGGGACTATGGCTACACCTTC
CASSLDIQGDYGYTF
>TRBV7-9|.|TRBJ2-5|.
TGTGCCAGCAGCTTAGACCCAGCCTCCGAGACCCAGTACTTC
CASSLDPASETQYF
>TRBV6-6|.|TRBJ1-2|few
TGTGCCAGCAGCCCCGAGGTCAGGCATCATGGCTACACCTTC
CASSPEVRHHGYTF
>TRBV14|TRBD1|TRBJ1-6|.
TGTGCCAGCAGCCGAAACAGGGGGCCTAATTCACCCCTCCACTTT
CASSRNRGPNSPLHF
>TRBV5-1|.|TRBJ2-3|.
TGCGCCAGCAGCTCCGGCAGAGCGGCGAGCACAGATACGCAGTATTTT
CASSSGRAASTDTQYF
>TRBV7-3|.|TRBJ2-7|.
TGTGCCAGCAGCGGGGGACTGCTCTACGAGCAGTACTTC
CASSGGLLYEQYF
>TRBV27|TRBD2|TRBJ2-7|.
TGTGCCAGCAGTCTCGCGGGGACTAGCGGGGCGGCTTGGTACTTC
CASSLAGTSGAAWYF
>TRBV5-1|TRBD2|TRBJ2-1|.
TGCGCCAGCAGCTTTGGTAGCGGGGGTAACAATGAGCAGTTCTTC
CASSFGSGGNNEQFF
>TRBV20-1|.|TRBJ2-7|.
TGCAGTGCTAGAAAGACTGACGAGCAGTACTTC
CSARKTDEQYF
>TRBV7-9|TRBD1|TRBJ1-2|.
TGTGCCAGCAGCTTCGGACAGGGGCTCCACTATGGCTACACCTTC
CASSFGQGLHYGYTF
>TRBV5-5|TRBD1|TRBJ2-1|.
TGTGCCAGCAGCTCGCTGGGGACAGGGACCTACGATGAGCAGTTCTTC
CASSSLGTGTYDEQFF
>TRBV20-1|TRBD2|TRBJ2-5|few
TGCAGTGCAACCGGGACTAGCAGTGTTGTAGAGACCCAGTACTTC
CSATGTSSVVETQYF
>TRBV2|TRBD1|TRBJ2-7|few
TGTGCCAGCAGTCGGGACAGGGCTGACCGGAGCATGGGCTACGAGCAGTACTTC
CASSRDRADRSMGYEQYF
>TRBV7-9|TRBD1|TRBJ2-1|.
TGTGCCAGCAGCTTGGACAGGGACAAACAGTTCTTC
CASSLDRDKQFF
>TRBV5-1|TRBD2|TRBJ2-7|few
TGCGCCAGCAGCTTTGGGGGACTAGCGGGAATCTCCTACGAGCAGTACTTC
CASSFGGLAGISYEQYF